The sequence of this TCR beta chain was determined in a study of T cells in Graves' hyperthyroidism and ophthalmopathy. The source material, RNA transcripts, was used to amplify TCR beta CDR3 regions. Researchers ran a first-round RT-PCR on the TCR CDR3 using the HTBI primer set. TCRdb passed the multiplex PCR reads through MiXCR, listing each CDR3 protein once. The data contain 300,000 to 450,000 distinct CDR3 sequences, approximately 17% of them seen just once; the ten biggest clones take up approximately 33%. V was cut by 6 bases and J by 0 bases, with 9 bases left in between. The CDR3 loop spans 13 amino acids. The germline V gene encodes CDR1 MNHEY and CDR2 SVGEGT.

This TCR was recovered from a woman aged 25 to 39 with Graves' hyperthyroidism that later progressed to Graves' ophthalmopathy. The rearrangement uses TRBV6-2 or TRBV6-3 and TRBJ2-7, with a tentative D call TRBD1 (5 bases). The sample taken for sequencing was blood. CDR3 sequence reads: CASRTATSYEQYF. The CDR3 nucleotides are TGTGCCAGCAGGACAGCCACCTCCTACGAGCAGTACTTC.